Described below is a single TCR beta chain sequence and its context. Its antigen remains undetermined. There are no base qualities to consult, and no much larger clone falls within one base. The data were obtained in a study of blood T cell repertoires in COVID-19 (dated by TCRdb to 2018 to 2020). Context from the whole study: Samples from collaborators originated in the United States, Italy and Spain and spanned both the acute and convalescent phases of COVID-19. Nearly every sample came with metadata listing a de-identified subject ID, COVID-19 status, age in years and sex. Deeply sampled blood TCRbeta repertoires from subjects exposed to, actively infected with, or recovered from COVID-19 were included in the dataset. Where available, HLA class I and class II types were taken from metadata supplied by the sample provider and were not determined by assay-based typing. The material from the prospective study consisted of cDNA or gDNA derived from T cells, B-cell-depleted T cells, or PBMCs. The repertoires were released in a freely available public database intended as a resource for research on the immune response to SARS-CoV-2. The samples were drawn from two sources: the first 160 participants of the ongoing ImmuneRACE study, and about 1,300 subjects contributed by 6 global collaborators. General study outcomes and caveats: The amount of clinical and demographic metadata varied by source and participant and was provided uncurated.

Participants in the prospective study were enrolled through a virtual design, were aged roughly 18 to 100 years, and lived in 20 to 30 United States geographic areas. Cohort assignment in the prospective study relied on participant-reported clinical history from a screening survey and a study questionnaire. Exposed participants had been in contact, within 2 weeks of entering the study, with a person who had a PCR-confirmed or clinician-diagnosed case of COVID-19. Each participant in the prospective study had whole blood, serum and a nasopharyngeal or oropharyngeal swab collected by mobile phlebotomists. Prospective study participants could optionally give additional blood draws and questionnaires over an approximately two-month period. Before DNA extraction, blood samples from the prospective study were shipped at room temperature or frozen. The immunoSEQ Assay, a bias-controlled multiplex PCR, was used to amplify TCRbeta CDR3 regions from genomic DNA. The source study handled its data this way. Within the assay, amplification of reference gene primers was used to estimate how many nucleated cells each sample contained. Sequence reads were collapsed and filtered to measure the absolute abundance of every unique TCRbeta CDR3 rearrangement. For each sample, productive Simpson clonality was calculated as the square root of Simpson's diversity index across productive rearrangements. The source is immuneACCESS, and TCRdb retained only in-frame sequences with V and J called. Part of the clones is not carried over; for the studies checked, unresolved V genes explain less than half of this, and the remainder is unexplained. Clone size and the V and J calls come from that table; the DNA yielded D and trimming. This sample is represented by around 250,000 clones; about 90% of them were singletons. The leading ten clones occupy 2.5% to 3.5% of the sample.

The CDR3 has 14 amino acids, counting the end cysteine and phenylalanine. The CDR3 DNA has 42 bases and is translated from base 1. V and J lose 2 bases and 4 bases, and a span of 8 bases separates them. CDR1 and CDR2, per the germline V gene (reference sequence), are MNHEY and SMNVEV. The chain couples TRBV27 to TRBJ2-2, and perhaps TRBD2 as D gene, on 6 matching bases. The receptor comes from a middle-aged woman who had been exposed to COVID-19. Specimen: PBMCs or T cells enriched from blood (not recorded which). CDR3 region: CASSLMGGTGELFF. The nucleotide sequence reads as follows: TGTGCCAGCAGTTTAATGGGGGGCACCGGGGAGCTGTTTTTT.